The rows below give T cell receptor beta chains drawn from one sample of a study of shared clonotypes between healthy human individuals. Sequencing was performed with immunoSEQ multiplex PCR; in TCRdb, only in-frame clones are kept and a portion is missing. The data show around 2.1 million clones, approximately 94% seen once. Sequenced sample: naive CD8+ T cells from PBMCs. Every receptor here comes from a man aged 18 to 29 in good health. Some clones in this sample may be carry-over from other donors' samples. CDR3s leave out the opening cysteine and the closing phenylalanine or tryptophan. The order of the fields is V gene, clone size, CDR3 protein. A row's size may be missing; if present it is once, few, many or a size class.

>TRBV6-5|-
ASSYGFGLGEQY
>TRBV9|-
ASSVAWGSLGVSGNTIY
>TRBV6-6|-
ASSYLPGDGYT
>TRBV19|-
ASSLGLLGGYT
>TRBV27|-
ASNLAGGTQETQY
>TRBV2|-
ASSDGTAHQETQY
>TRBV11-2|-
ASSLVVREQY
>TRBV7-9|-
ASSLAEGMKNIQY
>TRBV27|-
ASSFMGMGGGEGYT
>TRBV2|-
ASSAPGTSYQETQY
>TRBV9|-
ASSVPRDTGELF
>TRBV5-6|-
ASSLGRRATYEQY
>TRBV27|-
ASSLVPGREKAF
>TRBV28|-
ASRDNEQF
>TRBV2|-
ASEGGVNYGYT
>TRBV13|-
ASSSRLAGYSYEQY
>TRBV27|once
ASRPDRGLYNEQF
>TRBV2|-
ASSPPLMDRSDQPQH
>TRBV6-1|-
ASSELRAPSYEQY
>TRBV7-9|once
ASSPPTTQGDEQY
>TRBV28|-
ASSGPSSADTQY
>TRBV13|-
ASSLGQGAREQY
>TRBV6-6|-
ASSDTGDEQY
>TRBV7-2|-
ASSQPRGVYTEAF
>TRBV4-1|once
ASSPGTGGYQPQH
>TRBV21-1|-
ASRVGPLRVQY
>TRBV7-9|-
ASSTRTGAHRNEQF
>TRBV11-2|-
ASSSSGRIWADTQY
>TRBV7-9|-
ASSLVTRGNYGYT
>TRBV7-3|once
ASSLGGLGYEQY
>TRBV5-1|-
ASSPGTGGFEQY
>TRBV19|once
ASSYGTGGEKLF
>TRBV10-3|-
AISESRSTNEKLF
>TRBV29-1|-
SVNGGAKSYEQY